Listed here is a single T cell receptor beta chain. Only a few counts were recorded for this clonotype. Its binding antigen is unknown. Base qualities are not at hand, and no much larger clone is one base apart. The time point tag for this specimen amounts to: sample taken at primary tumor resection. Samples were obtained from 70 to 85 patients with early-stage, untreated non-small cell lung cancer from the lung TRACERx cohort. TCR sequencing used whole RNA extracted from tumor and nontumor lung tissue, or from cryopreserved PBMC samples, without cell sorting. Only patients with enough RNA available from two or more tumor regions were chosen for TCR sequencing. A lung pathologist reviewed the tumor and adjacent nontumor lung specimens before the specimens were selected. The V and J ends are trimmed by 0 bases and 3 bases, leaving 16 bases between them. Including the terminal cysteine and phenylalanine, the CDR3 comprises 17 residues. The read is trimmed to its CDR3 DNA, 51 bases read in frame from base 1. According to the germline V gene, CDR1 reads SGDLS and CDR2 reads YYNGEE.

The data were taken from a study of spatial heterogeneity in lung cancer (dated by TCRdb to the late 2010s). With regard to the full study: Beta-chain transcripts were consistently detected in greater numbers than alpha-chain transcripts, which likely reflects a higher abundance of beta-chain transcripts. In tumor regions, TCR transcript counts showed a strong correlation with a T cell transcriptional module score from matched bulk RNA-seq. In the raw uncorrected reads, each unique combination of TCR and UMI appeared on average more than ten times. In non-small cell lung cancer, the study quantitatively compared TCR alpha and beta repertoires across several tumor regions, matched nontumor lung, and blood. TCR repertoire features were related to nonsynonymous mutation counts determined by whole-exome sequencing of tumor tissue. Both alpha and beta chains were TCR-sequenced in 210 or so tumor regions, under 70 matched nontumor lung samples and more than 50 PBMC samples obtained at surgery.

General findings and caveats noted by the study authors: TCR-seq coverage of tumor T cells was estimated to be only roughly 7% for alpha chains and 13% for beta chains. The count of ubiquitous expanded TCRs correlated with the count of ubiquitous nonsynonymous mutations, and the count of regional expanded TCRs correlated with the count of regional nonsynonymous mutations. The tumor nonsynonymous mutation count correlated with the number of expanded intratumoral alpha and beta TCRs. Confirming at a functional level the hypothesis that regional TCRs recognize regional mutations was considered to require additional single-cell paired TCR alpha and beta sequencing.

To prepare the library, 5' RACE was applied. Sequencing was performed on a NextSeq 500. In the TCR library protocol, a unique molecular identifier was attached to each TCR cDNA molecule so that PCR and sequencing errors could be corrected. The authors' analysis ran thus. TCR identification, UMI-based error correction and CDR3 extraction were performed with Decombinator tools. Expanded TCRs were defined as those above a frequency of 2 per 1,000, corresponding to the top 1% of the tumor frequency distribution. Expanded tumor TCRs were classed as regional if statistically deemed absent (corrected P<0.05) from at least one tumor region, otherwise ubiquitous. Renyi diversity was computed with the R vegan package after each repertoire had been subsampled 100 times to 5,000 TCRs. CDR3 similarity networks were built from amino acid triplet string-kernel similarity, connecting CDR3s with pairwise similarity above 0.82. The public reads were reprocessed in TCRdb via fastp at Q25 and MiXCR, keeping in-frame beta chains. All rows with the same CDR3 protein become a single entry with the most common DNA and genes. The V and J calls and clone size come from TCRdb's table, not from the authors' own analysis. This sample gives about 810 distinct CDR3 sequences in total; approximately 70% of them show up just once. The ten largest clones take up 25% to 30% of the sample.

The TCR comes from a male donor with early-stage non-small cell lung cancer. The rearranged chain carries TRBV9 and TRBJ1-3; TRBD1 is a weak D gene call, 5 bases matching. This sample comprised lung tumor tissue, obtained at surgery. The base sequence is TGTGCCAGCAGCGTAGAAGGGGCTGGGGTACGTGGAAACACCATATATTTT. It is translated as CASSVEGAGVRGNTIYF.